This T cell receptor beta chain was observed in a study of CD8 T cells in Susac syndrome. The CDR3 is 13 amino acids. J gave up 8 bases and V 4 bases, and 8 bases lay outside the gene matches. CDR1 and CDR2 (germline): SGHNT, YYREEE (reference sequence). Random hexamers were used to reverse transcribe roughly 0.45 to 1 ug of RNA. TCRdb called the immunoSEQ multiplex PCR reads again in MiXCR, with one record for every CDR3 protein. The repertoire holds roughly 130,000 distinct CDR3 sequences, with 96% as singletons. CD8+ and CD4+ T cells from blood underwent TCR beta sequencing. The chain combines TRBV5-4 with TRBJ1-2, with 7 positions matching TRBD1. Sequenced input: CD4+ T cells from PBMCs. The sequence came from a human donor with Susac syndrome. This CDR3 reads CASSTTGTRGYTF. DNA for the CDR3: TGTGCCAGCAGCACGACAGGGACTAGGGGCTACACCTTC.